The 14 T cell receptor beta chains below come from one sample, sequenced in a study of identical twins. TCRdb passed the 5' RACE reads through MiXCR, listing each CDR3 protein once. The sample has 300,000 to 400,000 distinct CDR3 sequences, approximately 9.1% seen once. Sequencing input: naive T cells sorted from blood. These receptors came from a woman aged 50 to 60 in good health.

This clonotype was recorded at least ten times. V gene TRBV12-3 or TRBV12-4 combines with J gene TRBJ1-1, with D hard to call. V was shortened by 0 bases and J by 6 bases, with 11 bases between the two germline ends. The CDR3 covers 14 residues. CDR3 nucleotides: TGTGCCAGCAGTTTAGCAGGGATCGACGCTGAAGCTTTCTTT. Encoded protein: CASSLAGIDAEAFF.

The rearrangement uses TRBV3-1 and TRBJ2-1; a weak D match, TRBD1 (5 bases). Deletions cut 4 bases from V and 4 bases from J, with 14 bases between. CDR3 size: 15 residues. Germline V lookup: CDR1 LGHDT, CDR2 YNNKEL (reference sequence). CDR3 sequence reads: CASSPSTDKYNEQFF. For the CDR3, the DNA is TGTGCCAGCAGCCCATCCACGGACAAGTACAATGAGCAGTTCTTC.

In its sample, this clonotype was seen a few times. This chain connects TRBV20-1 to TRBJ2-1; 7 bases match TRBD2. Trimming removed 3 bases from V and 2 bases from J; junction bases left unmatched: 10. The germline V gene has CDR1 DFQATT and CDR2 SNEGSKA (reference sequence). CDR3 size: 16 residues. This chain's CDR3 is CSASGHSSGPYNEQFF. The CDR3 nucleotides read TGCAGTGCTAGCGGGCACTCTAGCGGTCCCTACAATGAGCAGTTCTTC.

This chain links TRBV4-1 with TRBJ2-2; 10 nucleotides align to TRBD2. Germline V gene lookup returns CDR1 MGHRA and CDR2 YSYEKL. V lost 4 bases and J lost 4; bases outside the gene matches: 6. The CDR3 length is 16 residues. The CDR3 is CASSPGLADSTGELFF. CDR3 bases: TGCGCCAGCAGCCCAGGACTAGCGGATAGCACCGGGGAGCTGTTTTTT.

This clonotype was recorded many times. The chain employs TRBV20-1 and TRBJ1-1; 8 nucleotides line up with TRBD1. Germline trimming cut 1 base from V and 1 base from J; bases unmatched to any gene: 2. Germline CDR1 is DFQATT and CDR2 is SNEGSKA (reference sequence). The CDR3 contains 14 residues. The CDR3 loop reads CSARAGTGNTEAFF. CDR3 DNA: TGCAGTGCTAGAGCCGGGACAGGGAACACTGAAGCTTTCTTT.

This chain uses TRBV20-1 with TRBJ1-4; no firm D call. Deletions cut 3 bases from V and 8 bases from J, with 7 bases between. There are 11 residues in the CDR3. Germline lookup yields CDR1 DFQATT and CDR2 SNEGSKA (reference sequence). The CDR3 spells CSARVREKLFF. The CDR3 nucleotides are TGCAGTGCTAGGGTTCGGGAAAAACTGTTTTTT.

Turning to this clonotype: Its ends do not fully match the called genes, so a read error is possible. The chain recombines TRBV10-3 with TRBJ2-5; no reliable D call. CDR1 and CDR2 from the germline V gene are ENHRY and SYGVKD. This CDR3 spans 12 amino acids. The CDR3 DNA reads TGTGCTATCAGAGGCAGTGGTGAGACCCAGTACTTC. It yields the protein CAIRGSGETQYF.

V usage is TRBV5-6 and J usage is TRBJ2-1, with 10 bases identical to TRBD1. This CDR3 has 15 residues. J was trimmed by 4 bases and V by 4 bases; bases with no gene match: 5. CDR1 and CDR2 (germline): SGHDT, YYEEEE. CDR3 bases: TGTGCCAGCAGCATCGGACAGGGGGGATACAATGAGCAGTTCTTC. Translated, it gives CASSIGQGGYNEQFF.

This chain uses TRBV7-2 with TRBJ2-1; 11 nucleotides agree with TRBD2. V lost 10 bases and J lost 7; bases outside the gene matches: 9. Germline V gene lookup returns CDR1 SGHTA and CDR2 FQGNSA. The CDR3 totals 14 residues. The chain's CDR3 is CATVWTSGSNEQFF. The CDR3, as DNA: TGTGCCACCGTTTGGACTAGCGGGTCGAATGAGCAGTTCTTC.

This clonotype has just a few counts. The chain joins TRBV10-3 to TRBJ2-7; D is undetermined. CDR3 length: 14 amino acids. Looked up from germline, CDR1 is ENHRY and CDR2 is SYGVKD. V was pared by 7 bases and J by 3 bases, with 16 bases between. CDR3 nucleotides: TGTGCCATCATGAAGGAGCCCTCTGACTACGAGCAGTACTTC. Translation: CAIMKEPSDYEQYF.

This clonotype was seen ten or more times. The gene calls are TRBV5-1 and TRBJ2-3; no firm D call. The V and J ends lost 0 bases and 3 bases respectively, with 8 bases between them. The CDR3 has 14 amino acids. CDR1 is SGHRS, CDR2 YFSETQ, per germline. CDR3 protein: CASSLEVITDTQYF. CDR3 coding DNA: TGCGCCAGCAGCTTGGAGGTAATAACAGATACGCAGTATTTT.

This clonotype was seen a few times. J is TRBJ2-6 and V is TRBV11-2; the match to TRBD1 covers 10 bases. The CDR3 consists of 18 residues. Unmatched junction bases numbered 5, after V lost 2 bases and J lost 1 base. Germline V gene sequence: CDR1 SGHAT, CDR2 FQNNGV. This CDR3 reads CASSLKGQGRSGANVLTF. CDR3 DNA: TGTGCCAGCAGCTTAAAGGGACAGGGGAGGTCTGGGGCCAACGTCCTGACTTTC.

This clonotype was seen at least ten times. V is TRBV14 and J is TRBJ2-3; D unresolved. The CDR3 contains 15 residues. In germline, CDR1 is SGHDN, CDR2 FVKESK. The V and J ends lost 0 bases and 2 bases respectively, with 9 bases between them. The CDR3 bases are TGTGCCAGCAGCCAAGATTTTTCTTCCACAGATACGCAGTATTTT. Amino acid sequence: CASSQDFSSTDTQYF.

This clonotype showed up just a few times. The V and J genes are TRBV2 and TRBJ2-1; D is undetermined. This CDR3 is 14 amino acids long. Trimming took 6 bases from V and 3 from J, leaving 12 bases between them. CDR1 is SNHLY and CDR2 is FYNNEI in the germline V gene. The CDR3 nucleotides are TGTGCCAGCAGGGAAATAGCCAGCTACAATGAGCAGTTCTTC. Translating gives CASREIASYNEQFF. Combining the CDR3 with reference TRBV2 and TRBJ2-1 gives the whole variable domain EPEVTQTPSHQVTQMGQEVILRCVPISNHLYFYWYRQILGQKVEFLVSFYNNEISEKSEIFDDQFSVERPDGSNFTLKIRSTKLEDSAMYFCASREIASYNEQFFGPGTRLTVL.